The clone carrying this T cell receptor beta chain was observed a single time. This sample was taken from a study of blood T cell repertoires in COVID-19. Background on the study: PBMCs, B-cell-depleted T cells, or T cells provided the cDNA or gDNA that made up the material.

Here immunoSEQ multiplex PCR was the method, and the copy in TCRdb shows in-frame clones only, minus some. In the table there are 250,000 or so clones, under 90% of which are singletons. Germline values: CDR1 MNHEY, CDR2 SMNVEV (reference sequence). Unmatched junction bases numbered 15, after V lost 6 bases and J lost 4 bases. The CDR3 runs to 18 residues. The receptor was isolated from a man aged 60 to 69 who had recovered from COVID-19. The chain joins TRBV27 to TRBJ1-2; 12 nucleotides agree with TRBD1. The sequencing input was PBMCs or T cells enriched from blood (not recorded which). The CDR3 DNA sequence: TGTGCCAGCAGAACTACGGGACAGGGGGCCCCTATTTTCTATGGCTACACCTTC. Protein product: CASRTTGQGAPIFYGYTF.